Reported below is one T cell receptor beta chain. What it binds is unknown. The table came from immunoSEQ multiplex PCR; TCRdb's copy has only in-frame clones and leaves some out. This table holds 150,000 or so clones, nearly 95% found once. This entry belongs to a study of T cell responses to AZD1222 COVID-19 vaccine. The wider study: Second-dose groups at about 4 or about 12 weeks were pooled. Study results and caveats: Across spike, vaccine-associated CD4 TCRs were found, dominant at 160-218 and 743-854.

With 3 bases removed from V and 2 bases from J, the gap between germline ends came to 10 bases. The CDR3 has 14 amino acids. The germline V gene has CDR1 MNHEY and CDR2 SMNVEV (reference sequence). The sequence was collected from an adult in good health. The V call is TRBV27, the J call TRBJ1-1, with D tentatively TRBD1 (5 bases). The starting material was peripheral blood, obtained on day 0 of AZD1222 vaccination. The CDR3 DNA reads TGTGCCAGCAGTTTTACCCAGGGAAACACTGAAGCTTTCTTT. It is translated as CASSFTQGNTEAFF.